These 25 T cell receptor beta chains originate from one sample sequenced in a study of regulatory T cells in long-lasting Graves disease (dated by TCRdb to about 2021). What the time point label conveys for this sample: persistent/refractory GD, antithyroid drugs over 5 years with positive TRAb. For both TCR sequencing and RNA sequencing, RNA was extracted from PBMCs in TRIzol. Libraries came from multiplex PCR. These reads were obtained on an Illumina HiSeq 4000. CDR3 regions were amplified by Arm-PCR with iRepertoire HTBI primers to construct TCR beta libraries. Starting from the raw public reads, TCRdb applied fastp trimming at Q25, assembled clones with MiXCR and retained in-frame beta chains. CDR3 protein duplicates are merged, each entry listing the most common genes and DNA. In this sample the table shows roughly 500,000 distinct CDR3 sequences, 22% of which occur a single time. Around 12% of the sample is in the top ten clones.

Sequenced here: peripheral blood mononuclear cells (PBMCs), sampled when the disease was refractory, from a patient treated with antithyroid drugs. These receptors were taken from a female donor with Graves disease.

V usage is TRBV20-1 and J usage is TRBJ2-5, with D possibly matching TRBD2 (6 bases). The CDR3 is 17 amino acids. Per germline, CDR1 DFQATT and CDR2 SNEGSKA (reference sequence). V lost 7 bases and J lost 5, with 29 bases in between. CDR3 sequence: CSGIAQTGFSRGETQYF. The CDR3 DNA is TGCAGTGGCATCGCCCAAACAGGTTTCTCTCGGGGGGAGACCCAGTACTTC.

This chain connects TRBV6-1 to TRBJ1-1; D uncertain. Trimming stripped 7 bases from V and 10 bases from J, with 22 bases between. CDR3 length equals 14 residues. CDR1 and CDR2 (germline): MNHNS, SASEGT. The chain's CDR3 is CASTPPRVPLTAFF. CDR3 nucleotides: TGTGCCAGCACCCCGCCCCGGGTACCCTTGACAGCTTTCTTT.

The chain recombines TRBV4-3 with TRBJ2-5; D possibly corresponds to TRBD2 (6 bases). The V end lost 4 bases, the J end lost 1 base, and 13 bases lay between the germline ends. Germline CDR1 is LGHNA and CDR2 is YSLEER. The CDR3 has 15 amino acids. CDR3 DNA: TGCGCCAGCAGCCCGGGAGAGTTTCCCCAAGAGACCCAGTACTTC. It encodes CASSPGEFPQETQYF.

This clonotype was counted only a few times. CDR3 in DNA: TGCAGACAGCTACAAGAGACCCAGTACTTC. Translation gives CRQLQETQYF. The rearrangement links TRBV20-1 to TRBJ2-5; no clear D. Germline CDR1 reads DFQATT; CDR2 reads SNEGSKA (reference sequence). The CDR3 is made up of 10 amino acids.

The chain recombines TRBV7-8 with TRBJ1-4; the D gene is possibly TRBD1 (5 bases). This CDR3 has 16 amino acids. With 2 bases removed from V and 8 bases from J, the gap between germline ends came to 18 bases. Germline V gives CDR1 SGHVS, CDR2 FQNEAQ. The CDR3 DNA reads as TGTGCCAGCAGCTTATGGTCCTCCGGGGCTCAAGAAAAACTGTTTTTT. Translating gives CASSLWSSGAQEKLFF.

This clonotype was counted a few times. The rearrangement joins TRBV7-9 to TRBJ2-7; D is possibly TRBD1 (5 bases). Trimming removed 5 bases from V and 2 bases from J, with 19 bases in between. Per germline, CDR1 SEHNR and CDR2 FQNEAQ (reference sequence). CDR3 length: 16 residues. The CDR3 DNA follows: TGTGCCAGCAGCCTAGGAGTCGGCAGGGAAGCCTACGAGCAGTACTTC. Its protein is CASSLGVGREAYEQYF.

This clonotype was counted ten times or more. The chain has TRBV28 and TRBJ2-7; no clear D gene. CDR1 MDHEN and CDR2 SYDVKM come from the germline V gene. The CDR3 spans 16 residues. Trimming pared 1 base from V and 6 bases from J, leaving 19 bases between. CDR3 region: CASSLLWAVVPGEQYF. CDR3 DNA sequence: TGTGCCAGCAGTTTATTATGGGCAGTAGTACCGGGCGAGCAGTACTTC.

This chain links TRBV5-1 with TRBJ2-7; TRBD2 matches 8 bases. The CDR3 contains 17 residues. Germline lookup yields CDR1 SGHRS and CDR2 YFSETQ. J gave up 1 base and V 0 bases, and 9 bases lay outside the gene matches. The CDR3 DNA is TGCGCCAGCAGCTTGGGGGTTGAAGCGGGAGTGTCCTACGAGCAGTACTTC. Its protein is CASSLGVEAGVSYEQYF.

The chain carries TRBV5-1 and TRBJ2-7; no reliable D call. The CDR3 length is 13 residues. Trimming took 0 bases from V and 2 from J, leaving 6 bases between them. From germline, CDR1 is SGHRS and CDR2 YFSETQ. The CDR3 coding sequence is TGCGCCAGCAGCTTGGACAACGCCTACGAGCAGTACTTC. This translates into CASSLDNAYEQYF.

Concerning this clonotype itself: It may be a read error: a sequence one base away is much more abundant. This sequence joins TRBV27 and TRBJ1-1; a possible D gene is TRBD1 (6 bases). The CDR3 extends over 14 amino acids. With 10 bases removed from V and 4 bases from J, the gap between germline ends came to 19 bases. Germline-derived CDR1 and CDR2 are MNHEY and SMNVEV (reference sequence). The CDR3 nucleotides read TGTGCCACCCGGGGCAGGGGAGATTTCACTGAAGCTTTCTTT. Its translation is CATRGRGDFTEAFF.

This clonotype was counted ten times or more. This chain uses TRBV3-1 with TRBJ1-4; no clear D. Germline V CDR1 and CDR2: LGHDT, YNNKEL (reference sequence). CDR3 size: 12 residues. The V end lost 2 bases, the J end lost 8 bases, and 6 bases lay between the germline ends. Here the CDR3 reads CASSQLSEKLFF. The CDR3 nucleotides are TGTGCCAGCAGCCAATTATCGGAAAAACTGTTTTTT.

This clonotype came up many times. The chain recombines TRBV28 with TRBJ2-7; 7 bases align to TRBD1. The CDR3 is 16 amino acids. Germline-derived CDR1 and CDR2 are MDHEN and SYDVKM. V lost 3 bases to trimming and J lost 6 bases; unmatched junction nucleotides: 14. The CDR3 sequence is CASSLTRAQGYGEQYF. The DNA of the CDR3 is TGTGCCAGCAGTTTGACGCGGGCACAGGGGTATGGCGAGCAGTACTTC.

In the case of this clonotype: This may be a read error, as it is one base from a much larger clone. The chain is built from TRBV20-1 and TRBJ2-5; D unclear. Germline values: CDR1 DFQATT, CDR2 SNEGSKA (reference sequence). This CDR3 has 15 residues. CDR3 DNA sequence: TGCAGTGCTAGAGATCTTGAACAACCCCAAGGGACCCAGTACTTC. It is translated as CSARDLEQPQGTQYF.

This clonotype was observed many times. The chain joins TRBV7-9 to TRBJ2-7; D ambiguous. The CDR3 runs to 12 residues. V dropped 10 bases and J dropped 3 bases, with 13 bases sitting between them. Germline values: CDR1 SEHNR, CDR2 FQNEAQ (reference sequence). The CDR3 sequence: CANDGPDYEQYF. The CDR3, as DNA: TGTGCCAATGACGGACCGGACTACGAGCAGTACTTC.

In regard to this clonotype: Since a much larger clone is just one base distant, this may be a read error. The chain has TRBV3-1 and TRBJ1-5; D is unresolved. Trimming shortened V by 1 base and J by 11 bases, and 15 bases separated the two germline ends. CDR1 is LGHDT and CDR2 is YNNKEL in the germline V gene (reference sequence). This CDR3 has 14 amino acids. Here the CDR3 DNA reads TGTGCCAGCAGCCAAGGGCACGCTCTACAGTCCCAGCATTTT. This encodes CASSQGHALQSQHF.

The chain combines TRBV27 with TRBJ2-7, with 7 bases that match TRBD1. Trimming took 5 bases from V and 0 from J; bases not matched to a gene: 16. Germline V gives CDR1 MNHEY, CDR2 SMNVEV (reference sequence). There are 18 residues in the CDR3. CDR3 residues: CASSPLTGIEARSYEQYF. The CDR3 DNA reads TGTGCCAGCAGTCCCCTGACAGGGATAGAGGCGCGCTCCTACGAGCAGTACTTC.

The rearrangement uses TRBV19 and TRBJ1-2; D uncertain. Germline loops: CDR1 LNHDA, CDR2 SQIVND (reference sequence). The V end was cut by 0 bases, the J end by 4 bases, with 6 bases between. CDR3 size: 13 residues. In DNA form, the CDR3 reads TGTGCCAGTAGTATAGATCAAGGCTATGGCTACACCTTC. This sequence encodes CASSIDQGYGYTF. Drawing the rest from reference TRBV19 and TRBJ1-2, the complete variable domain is DGGITQSPKYLFRKEGQNVTLSCEQNLNHDAMYWYRQDPGQGLRLIYYSQIVNDFQKGDIAEGYSVSREKKESFPLTVTSAQKNPTAFYLCASSIDQGYGYTFGSGTRLTVV.

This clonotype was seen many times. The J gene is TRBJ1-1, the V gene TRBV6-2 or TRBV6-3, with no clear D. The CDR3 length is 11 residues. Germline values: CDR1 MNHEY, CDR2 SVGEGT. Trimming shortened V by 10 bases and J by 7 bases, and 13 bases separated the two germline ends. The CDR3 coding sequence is TGTGCCACGACTACGGGTCTTGAAGCTTTCTTT. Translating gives CATTTGLEAFF.

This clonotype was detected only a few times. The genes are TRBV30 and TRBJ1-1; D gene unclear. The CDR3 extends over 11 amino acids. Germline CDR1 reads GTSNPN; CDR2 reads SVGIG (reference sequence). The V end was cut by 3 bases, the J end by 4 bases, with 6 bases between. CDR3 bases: TGTGCCTGGAGGGGAGTCACTGAAGCTTTCTTT. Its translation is CAWRGVTEAFF.

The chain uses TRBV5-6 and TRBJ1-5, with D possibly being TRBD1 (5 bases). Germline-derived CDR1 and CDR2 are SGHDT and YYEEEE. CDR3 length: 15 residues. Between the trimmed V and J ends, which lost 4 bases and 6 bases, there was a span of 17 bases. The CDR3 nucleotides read TGTGCCAGCAGCACTTTCAGGGATTTGGGTCAGCCCCAGCATTTT. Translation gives CASSTFRDLGQPQHF.

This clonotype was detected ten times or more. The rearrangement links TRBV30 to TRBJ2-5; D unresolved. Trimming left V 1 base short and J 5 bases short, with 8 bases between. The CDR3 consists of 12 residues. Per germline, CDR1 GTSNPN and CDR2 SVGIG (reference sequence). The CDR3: CAWSDNVETQYF. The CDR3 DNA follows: TGTGCCTGGAGTGATAATGTCGAGACCCAGTACTTC.

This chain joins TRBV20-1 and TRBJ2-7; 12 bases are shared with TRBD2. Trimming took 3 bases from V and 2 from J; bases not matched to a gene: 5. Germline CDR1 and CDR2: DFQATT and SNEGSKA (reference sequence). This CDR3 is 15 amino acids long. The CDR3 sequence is CSARPPSGGAYEQYF. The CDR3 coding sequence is TGCAGTGCTAGGCCCCCTAGCGGGGGGGCCTACGAGCAGTACTTC.

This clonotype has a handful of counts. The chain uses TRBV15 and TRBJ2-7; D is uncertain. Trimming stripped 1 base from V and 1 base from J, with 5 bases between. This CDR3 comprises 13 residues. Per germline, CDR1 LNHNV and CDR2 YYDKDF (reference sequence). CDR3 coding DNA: TGTGCCACCAGCAGAGGACCGTCCTACGAGCAGTACTTC. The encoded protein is CATSRGPSYEQYF.

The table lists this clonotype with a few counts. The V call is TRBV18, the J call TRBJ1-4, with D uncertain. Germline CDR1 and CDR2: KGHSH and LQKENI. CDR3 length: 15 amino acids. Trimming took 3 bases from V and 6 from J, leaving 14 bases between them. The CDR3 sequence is CASSPSPGSHEKLFF. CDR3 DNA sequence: TGTGCCAGCTCACCCTCCCCTGGGAGCCATGAAAAACTGTTTTTT.

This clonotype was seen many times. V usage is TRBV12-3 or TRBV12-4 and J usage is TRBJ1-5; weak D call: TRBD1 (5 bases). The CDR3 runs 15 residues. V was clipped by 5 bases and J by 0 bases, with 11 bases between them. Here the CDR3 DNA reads TGTGCCAGCAGTAGGGACGGAAGTAGCAATCAGCCCCAGCATTTT. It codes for CASSRDGSSNQPQHF.